A single sample gave rise to the 29 T cell receptor beta chains below, sequenced in a study of regulatory T cells in long-lasting Graves disease (dated by TCRdb to the early 2020s). Library prep was done by multiplex PCR. The instrument given in TCRdb is Illumina HiSeq 4000. iRepertoire HTBI primers and Arm-PCR amplification of CDR3 regions were used to construct TCR beta libraries. The raw public reads went through TCRdb reprocessing: fastp at Q25, MiXCR clone calling, in-frame beta chains kept. When rows share a CDR3 protein, they turn into one entry using the most common DNA and genes. Recorded for this sample are roughly 560,000 distinct CDR3 sequences; about 12% of them occurred a single time. The leading ten clones occupy almost 9% of the sample. What this sample's time point label stands for: newly diagnosed GD, antithyroid drugs for less than 3 months. For both TCR sequencing and RNA sequencing, RNA was extracted from PBMCs in TRIzol.

These data were also reused for a study on T cells in Graves' hyperthyroidism and ophthalmopathy.

This specimen was peripheral blood mononuclear cells (PBMCs), taken at new diagnosis, from a patient treated with antithyroid drugs. These TCRs come from a woman aged 25 to 39 with Graves disease. Donor details come from another sample of the same person, matched by shared clones.

Regarding this clonotype: This clone may be a read error of a much larger clone one base away. J is TRBJ1-5 and V is TRBV20-1; the D is unclear. The CDR3 length is 13 residues. In germline, CDR1 is DFQATT, CDR2 SNEGSKA (reference sequence). In DNA form, the CDR3 reads TGCAGTGCTAGGTCTATCAGCAATCAGCCCCAGCAGTTT. Translated: CSARSISNQPQQF.

This clonotype showed up many times. The chain links TRBV7-3 to TRBJ2-1; 9 nucleotides agree with TRBD1. In germline, CDR1 is SGHTA, CDR2 FQGTGA. CDR3 length equals 16 residues. The V and J ends lost 3 bases and 4 bases, in that order; junction bases with no gene match: 7. CDR3: CASSFTGTGRYNEQFF. The CDR3 DNA is TGTGCCAGCAGCTTCACCGGGACAGGGAGGTACAATGAGCAGTTCTTC.

The chain joins TRBV5-5 to TRBJ2-1, with D unclear. Trimming cost V 9 bases and J 12 bases, with 28 bases left between them. This CDR3 spans 15 amino acids. Germline loops: CDR1 SGHKS, CDR2 YYEKEE (reference sequence). CDR3 loop: CANKPRHPRKFGQFF. In DNA form, the CDR3 reads TGTGCCAACAAGCCGCGACACCCCAGGAAGTTCGGGCAGTTCTTC.

In this sample, this clonotype turned up many times. CDR3 bases: TGTGCCAGCACGACTCTTGGGGCTGAAGCTTTCTTT. Protein product: CASTTLGAEAFF. The V and J genes are TRBV6-1 and TRBJ1-1; no clear D gene. Germline CDR1 is MNHNS and CDR2 is SASEGT. V was shortened by 7 bases and J by 6 bases, with 12 bases between the two germline ends. This CDR3 has 12 residues.

This clonotype has a handful of counts. V gene TRBV5-5 combines with J gene TRBJ1-1; D remains ambiguous. Germline loops: CDR1 SGHKS, CDR2 YYEKEE (reference sequence). CDR3 length: 14 residues. Trimming cost V 6 bases and J 1 base, with 13 bases left between them. The CDR3 bases are TGTGCCAGCAAACCGAACCCAGAGAACACTGAAGCTTTCTTT. Residues: CASKPNPENTEAFF.

This clonotype occurred many times. The chain couples TRBV7-9 to TRBJ1-1, with TRBD1 matching 7 bases. V shed 5 bases, J shed 0 bases, and the junction held 9 bases outside the gene matches. The CDR3 spans 16 residues. Germline CDR1 reads SEHNR; CDR2 reads FQNEAQ (reference sequence). The CDR3, as DNA: TGTGCCAGCAGCGCACTTAAGGGACAGTTGAACACTGAAGCTTTCTTT. The encoded protein is CASSALKGQLNTEAFF.

This clonotype was seen only a few times. The chain recombines TRBV20-1 with TRBJ2-2; TRBD2 aligns across 11 bases. This CDR3 has 14 residues. V gave up 1 base and J gave up 8 bases; unmatched junction bases: 3. Per the germline V gene, CDR1 is DFQATT and CDR2 is SNEGSKA (reference sequence). The CDR3 loop reads CSARASGGKGELFF. CDR3 DNA sequence: TGCAGTGCTAGAGCTAGCGGGGGGAAGGGGGAGCTGTTTTTT.

This clonotype was detected a few times. The J gene is TRBJ2-7, the V gene TRBV30; the D call may be TRBD1 or TRBD2 (5 bases each). The CDR3 sequence is 16 residues long. The V end was cut by 0 bases, the J end by 3 bases, with 18 bases between. CDR1 and CDR2 (germline): GTSNPN, SVGIG (reference sequence). This chain's CDR3 is CAWSVRVEDTHYEQYF. DNA of the CDR3: TGTGCCTGGAGTGTACGAGTGGAGGACACCCACTACGAGCAGTACTTC. The complete variable domain, with remaining parts taken from reference TRBV30 and TRBJ2-7, reads SQTIHQWPATLVQPVGSPLSLECTVEGTSNPNLYWYRQAAGRGLQLLFYSVGIGQISSEVPQNLSASRPQDRQFILSSKKLLLSDSGFYLCAWSVRVEDTHYEQYFGPGTRLTVT.

This clonotype was picked up many times. The genes are TRBV30 and TRBJ1-2; D uncertain. Germline assignment: CDR1 GTSNPN and CDR2 SVGIG (reference sequence). This CDR3 region has 13 residues. Trimming shortened V by 2 bases and J by 8 bases, and 15 bases separated the two germline ends. CDR3 in amino acids: CAWSLLNTGGYTF. CDR3 coding DNA: TGTGCCTGGAGTCTCCTTAATACGGGGGGCTACACCTTC.

This clonotype was found many times. The CDR3 reads CASSQGGREADTQYF. For the CDR3, the DNA is TGTGCCAGCAGCCAAGGTGGCAGGGAAGCAGATACGCAGTATTTT. This chain joins TRBV3-1 and TRBJ2-3; perhaps TRBD1 as D (5 bases). CDR1 and CDR2 from the germline V gene are LGHDT and YNNKEL (reference sequence). The CDR3 covers 15 residues. V lost 1 base and J 4 bases, leaving 12 bases between the germline ends.

In its sample, this clonotype was seen many times. The chain is built from TRBV5-1 and TRBJ2-1; D possibly corresponds to TRBD1 (5 bases). V lost 2 bases and J 8 bases, leaving 11 bases between the germline ends. The germline CDR1 and CDR2 sequences are SGHRS and YFSETQ. There are 13 residues in the CDR3. The CDR3 spells CASSFVQGDEQFF. In nucleotides, the CDR3 is TGCGCCAGCAGCTTTGTGCAGGGCGATGAGCAGTTCTTC.

A remark on this clonotype: A much more abundant neighbour one base away suggests this may be a read error. The rearrangement uses TRBV24-1 and TRBJ2-3, with 7 bases lining up with TRBD2. The J call may not be correct, given that the DNA end is closer to TRBJ2-7. The length of the CDR3 is 12 residues. Germline CDR1 KGHDR, CDR2 SFDVKD. The CDR3 DNA is TGTGCCACCAGGGGACTATACAATGAGCAGTACTTC. Its protein product is CATRGLYNEQYF.

This clonotype was seen repeatedly, ten times or more. The chain is built from TRBV6-1 and TRBJ1-2; D remains ambiguous. The CDR3 loop spans 13 amino acids. The germline gives CDR1 MNHNS, CDR2 SASEGT. The germline V and J ends were trimmed by 8 bases and 0 bases, with 10 bases remaining between them. The chain's CDR3 is CASSSQTNYGYTF. The CDR3 DNA sequence: TGTGCCAGCTCGTCACAGACTAACTATGGCTACACCTTC.

The chain links TRBV5-8 to TRBJ1-1, with TRBD1 as a possible D gene (5 bases). Germline CDR1 SGHTS, CDR2 YDEGEE. The CDR3 contains 14 residues. The V gene lost 7 bases and the J gene lost 6 bases, with 19 bases spanning the gap. The CDR3 region is CASDQNGGLAEAFF. The CDR3 bases are TGTGCCAGCGATCAGAACGGGGGTCTCGCTGAAGCTTTCTTT. The full variable domain, rest sourced from reference TRBV5-8 and TRBJ1-1, is EAGVTQSPTHLIKTRGQQATLRCSPISGHTSVYWYQQALGLGLQFLLWYDEGEERNRGNFPPRFSGRQFPNYSSELNVNALELEDSALYLCASDQNGGLAEAFFGQGTRLTVV.

CDR3 region: CASSQWGVRGNIQYF. The CDR3 DNA sequence: TGCGCCAGCAGTCAGTGGGGGGTCCGGGGAAACATTCAGTACTTC. The chain employs TRBV10-2 and TRBJ2-4; D might be TRBD2 (6 bases). Trimming took 5 bases from V and 6 from J, leaving 17 bases between them. The CDR3 contains 15 residues. Germline CDR1 is WSHSY and CDR2 is SAAADI.

This clonotype was recorded a few times. V gene TRBV5-5 combines with J gene TRBJ1-5, with 7 bases matching TRBD1. The CDR3 length is 13 residues. Germline V gene lookup returns CDR1 SGHKS and CDR2 YYEKEE (reference sequence). J was trimmed by 7 bases and V by 4 bases; bases with no gene match: 5. This chain's CDR3 is CASSPGQEQPQHF. The CDR3 DNA sequence: TGTGCCAGCAGCCCCGGACAGGAACAGCCCCAGCATTTT.

This clonotype was detected only a few times. The chain couples TRBV30 to TRBJ2-3; D perhaps matches TRBD2 (5 bases). Deletions cut 7 bases from V and 1 base from J, with 15 bases between. The germline V gene encodes CDR1 GTSNPN and CDR2 SVGIG (reference sequence). This CDR3 has 14 residues. The CDR3 here is CASEGAPGTDTQYF. The DNA of the CDR3 is TGTGCCTCTGAGGGTGCCCCCGGCACAGATACGCAGTATTTT.

This clonotype was detected a few times. Since the CDR3 does not end with the conserved phenylalanine or tryptophan, this likely comes from a read error. This chain links TRBV19 with TRBJ2-3, with 9 bases aligning to TRBD1. V shed 3 bases and J 1 base; nucleotides not matched to a gene: 5. Per germline, CDR1 LNHDA and CDR2 SQIVND (reference sequence). The CDR3 runs 16 residues. The CDR3 loop reads CASSMADRGGTDTQYS. For the CDR3, the DNA is TGTGCCAGTAGTATGGCGGACAGGGGCGGCACAGATACGCAGTATTCT.

This clonotype has ten or more counts. DNA for the CDR3: TGTGCCACCAGTGATGCCAGGGGGCGCGAGCAAGAGACCCAGTACTTC. It specifies CATSDARGREQETQYF. V usage is TRBV24-1 and J usage is TRBJ2-5, with 8 bases that match TRBD1. V lost 3 bases, J lost 2 bases, and 7 bases stayed unmatched. The germline gives CDR1 KGHDR, CDR2 SFDVKD. The CDR3 has 16 residues.

The V gene is TRBV19, the J gene TRBJ1-6; TRBD1 is a possible D gene (5 bases). CDR1 LNHDA and CDR2 SQIVND come from the germline V gene (reference sequence). Trimming pared 6 bases from V and 0 bases from J, leaving 9 bases between. The CDR3 is 15 amino acids. The CDR3 protein is CASSGDSSYNSPLHF. CDR3 nucleotides: TGTGCCAGTAGCGGCGACAGCTCCTATAATTCACCCCTCCACTTT.

This clonotype was found many times. The rearrangement links TRBV2 to TRBJ2-3; D might be TRBD1 (5 bases). From germline, CDR1 is SNHLY and CDR2 FYNNEI. Trimming cost V 7 bases and J 2 bases, with 25 bases left between them. The CDR3 runs 18 residues. CDR3 loop: CASKSWQGGRENTDTQYF. The CDR3 DNA reads as TGTGCCAGCAAGAGTTGGCAGGGTGGGCGTGAGAACACAGATACGCAGTATTTT.

This clonotype came up many times. V and J are TRBV7-8 and TRBJ2-3, with D maybe TRBD2 (5 bases). CDR3 size: 16 residues. Trimming removed 0 bases from V and 4 bases from J, with 14 bases in between. Germline V gene sequence: CDR1 SGHVS, CDR2 FQNEAQ. The DNA for the CDR3 is TGTGCCAGCAGCTTAGCGCTTAGGGAGCTGTCAGATACGCAGTATTTT. It is translated as CASSLALRELSDTQYF.

This chain connects TRBV4-1 to TRBJ2-1; D is unresolved. CDR1 is MGHRA and CDR2 is YSYEKL in the germline V gene. The CDR3 contains 14 residues. V shed 2 bases and J shed 6 bases, with 11 bases lying between them. The CDR3 DNA sequence: TGCGCCAGCAGCCAACCTCGCCGGTCCAATGAGCAGTTCTTC. Translation gives CASSQPRRSNEQFF.

In its sample, this clonotype was seen many times. The chain uses TRBV6-2 or TRBV6-3 and TRBJ1-5; the D gene is possibly TRBD1 (5 bases). V was cut by 5 bases and J by 4 bases, with 12 bases left in between. Germline CDR1 MNHEY, CDR2 SVGEGT. The CDR3 has 14 amino acids. Written as DNA, the CDR3 is TGTGCCAGCAGTCGCGACAGCTCTAATCAGCCCCAGCATTTT. Translated: CASSRDSSNQPQHF.

This clonotype occurred a few times. The rearrangement links TRBV6-5 to TRBJ1-2; D is unclear. V lost 0 bases and J 3 bases, leaving 11 bases between the germline ends. The CDR3 covers 15 residues. Per the germline V gene, CDR1 is MNHEY and CDR2 is SVGAGI. The CDR3 spells CASSYSSGRDYGYTF. CDR3 coding DNA: TGTGCCAGCAGTTACTCGAGTGGGAGGGACTATGGCTACACCTTC.

This clonotype has at least ten counts. The chain is built from TRBV27 and TRBJ2-4; 7 nucleotides align to TRBD2. Germline loops: CDR1 MNHEY, CDR2 SMNVEV (reference sequence). The V and J ends lost 6 bases and 8 bases, in that order; junction bases with no gene match: 10. The CDR3 has 14 residues. The CDR3 bases are TGTGCCAGCAGCGAGGCCCACCGGGGGGACATTCAGTACTTC. Protein product: CASSEAHRGDIQYF.

The chain joins TRBV5-4 to TRBJ2-1; tentatively, D is TRBD1 (7 bases). Germline-derived CDR1 and CDR2 are SGHNT and YYREEE (reference sequence). Trimming removed 5 bases at V and 1 base at J, with 13 bases between. The CDR3 contains 15 residues. The CDR3 spells CASSFRGVSYNEQFF. The CDR3 coding sequence is TGTGCCAGCAGTTTCAGGGGGGTTTCCTACAATGAGCAGTTCTTC.

This clonotype was picked up a small number of times. The rearrangement links TRBV18 to TRBJ2-1; D not resolved. Per germline, CDR1 KGHSH and CDR2 LQKENI. The V end lost 2 bases, the J end lost 5 bases, and 13 bases lay between the germline ends. The length of the CDR3 is 15 residues. The CDR3 DNA reads TGTGCCAGCTCACCAGGGCTAGAGCGCCACAATGAGCAGTTCTTC. It encodes CASSPGLERHNEQFF.

This clonotype was seen many times. The genes are TRBV30 and TRBJ2-1, with no clear D. Germline V gene lookup returns CDR1 GTSNPN and CDR2 SVGIG (reference sequence). The CDR3 length is 12 residues. V was cut by 0 bases and J by 6 bases, with 6 bases left in between. The CDR3 DNA reads TGTGCCTGGAGTGTACAGAGCAATGAGCAGTTCTTC. Protein sequence: CAWSVQSNEQFF.